The 2 T cell receptor beta chains presented below share a single source sample, sequenced in a study of T cells after yellow fever vaccination. Each CDR3 protein gets one entry after TCRdb re-called the 5' RACE reads with MiXCR. The sample yields 280,000 or so distinct CDR3 sequences, around 10% seen once. Sample: CD4+ T cells sorted from PBMCs, taken 5 days after the yellow fever booster vaccination. The receptors shown here come from a young man who received the YFV17D yellow fever vaccine.

The J gene is TRBJ1-6, the V gene TRBV6-5; TRBD1 matches 9 bases. CDR3 length: 14 residues. Looked up from germline, CDR1 is MNHEY and CDR2 is SVGAGI. J was trimmed by 10 bases and V by 9 bases; bases with no gene match: 10. Written as DNA, the CDR3 is TGTGCCAGTAATACGGGACAGGGTTTGTCACCCCTCCACTTT. Translation: CASNTGQGLSPLHF.

CDR3 DNA: TGTGCCTCGAGACAGGGCGAATTCGACGAGCAGTACGTC. Amino acid sequence: CASRQGEFDEQYV. J is TRBJ2-7 and V is TRBV10-3, with TRBD1 identical over 7 bases. The length of the CDR3 is 13 residues. Germline V CDR1 and CDR2: ENHRY, SYGVKD. The trim removed 11 bases at V and 5 bases at J, leaving 12 bases unmatched.